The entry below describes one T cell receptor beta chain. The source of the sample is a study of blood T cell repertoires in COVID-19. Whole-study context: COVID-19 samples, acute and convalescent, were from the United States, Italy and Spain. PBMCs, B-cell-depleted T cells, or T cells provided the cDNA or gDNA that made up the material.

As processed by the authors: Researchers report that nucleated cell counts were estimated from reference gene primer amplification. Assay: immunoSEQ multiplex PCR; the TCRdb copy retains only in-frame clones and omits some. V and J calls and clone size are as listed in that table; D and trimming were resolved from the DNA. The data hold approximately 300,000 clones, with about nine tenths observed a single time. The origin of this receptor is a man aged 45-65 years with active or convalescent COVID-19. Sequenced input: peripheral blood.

The CDR3 sequence: CASSRGGAGYTF. CDR3 nucleotides: TGTGCCAGCAGTAGGGGGGGGGCTGGCTACACCTTC. The gene calls are TRBV28 and TRBJ1-2, with D maybe TRBD1 (6 bases). This CDR3 has 12 residues. CDR1 is MDHEN and CDR2 is SYDVKM in the germline V gene. Deletions cut 5 bases from V and 7 bases from J, with 11 bases between.